These 5 T cell receptor beta chains were sequenced from one sample in a study of shared clonotypes between healthy human individuals. The assay was immunoSEQ multiplex PCR, and TCRdb's table has in-frame clones only and misses some. The repertoire holds roughly 500,000 clones, with 95% to 97% as singletons. Sequencing was done on a sample of naive CD4+ T cells sorted from blood. As to subset: CD45RA+ positively selected. The receptors were sampled from a young woman in good health.

This rearrangement joins TRBV29-1 to TRBJ1-2; D ambiguous. Trimming took 4 bases from V and 7 from J, leaving 10 bases between them. The CDR3 consists of 11 residues. The germline CDR1 and CDR2 sequences are SQVTM and ANQGSEA. CDR3 in amino acids: CSVVSRSGYTF. In DNA form, the CDR3 reads TGCAGCGTTGTATCAAGGTCTGGCTACACCTTC.

The chain uses TRBV6-1 and TRBJ2-1; tentatively, D is TRBD1 (5 bases). The V and J ends lost 7 bases and 1 base respectively, with 8 bases between them. Germline V gene lookup returns CDR1 MNHNS and CDR2 SASEGT. The CDR3 consists of 13 residues. CDR3 in amino acids: CASIRGSYNEQFF. In nucleotides, the CDR3 is TGTGCCAGCATTAGGGGATCCTACAATGAGCAGTTCTTC.

The chain combines TRBV27 with TRBJ2-6; 7 nucleotides match TRBD1. Per the germline V gene, CDR1 is MNHEY and CDR2 is SMNVEV (reference sequence). CDR3 length equals 15 residues. Germline trimming cut 3 bases from V and 2 bases from J; bases unmatched to any gene: 1. The CDR3 nucleotides are TGTGCCAGCAGTTTCGACAGGGCTGGGGCCAACGTCCTGACTTTC. This translates into CASSFDRAGANVLTF.

The chain recombines TRBV6-5 with TRBJ2-1, with D tentatively TRBD2 (6 bases). Trimming left V 0 bases short and J 6 bases short, with 12 bases between. The CDR3 consists of 15 residues. The germline gives CDR1 MNHEY, CDR2 SVGAGI. This chain's CDR3 is CASSYSYGSTNEQFF. CDR3 DNA sequence: TGTGCCAGCAGTTACTCGTACGGGAGCACCAATGAGCAGTTCTTC.

The chain combines TRBV29-1 with TRBJ2-5; 7 bases fit TRBD2. Germline V gene data show CDR1 as SQVTM and CDR2 as ANQGSEA. Trimming took 6 bases from V and 5 from J; bases not matched to a gene: 9. CDR3 length: 13 amino acids. The DNA of the CDR3 is TGCAGCGTCGTAGGCCGACTAGCCGAGACCCAGTACTTC. It encodes CSVVGRLAETQYF. Variable domain in full (rest from reference TRBV29-1 and TRBJ2-5): SAVISQKPSRDICQRGTSLTIQCQVDSQVTMMFWYRQQPGQSLTLIATANQGSEATYESGFVIDKFPISRPNLTFSTLTVSNMSPEDSSIYLCSVVGRLAETQYFGPGTRLLVL.